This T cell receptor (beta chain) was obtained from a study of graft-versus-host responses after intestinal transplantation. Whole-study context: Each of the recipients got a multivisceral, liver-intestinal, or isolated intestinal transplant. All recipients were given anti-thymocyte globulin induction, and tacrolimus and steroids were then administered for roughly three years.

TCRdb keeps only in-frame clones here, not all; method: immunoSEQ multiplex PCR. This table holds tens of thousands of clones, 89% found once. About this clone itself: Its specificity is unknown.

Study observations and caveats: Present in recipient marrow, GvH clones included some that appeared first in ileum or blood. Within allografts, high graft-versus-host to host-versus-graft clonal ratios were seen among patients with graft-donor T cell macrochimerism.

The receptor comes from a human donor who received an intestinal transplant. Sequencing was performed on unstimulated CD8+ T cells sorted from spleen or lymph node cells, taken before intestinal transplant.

Here the CDR3 DNA reads TGTGCCAGCAGCGACCGTCTAGCGGGAGGGCCCATGGTTTGTGAGACCCAGTACTTC. Amino acid sequence: CASSDRLAGGPMVCETQYF. V and J are TRBV21-1 and TRBJ2-5; TRBD2, the table's D call, was not compared with the DNA. TRBV21-1 is described as a pseudogene. The CDR3 totals 19 residues.